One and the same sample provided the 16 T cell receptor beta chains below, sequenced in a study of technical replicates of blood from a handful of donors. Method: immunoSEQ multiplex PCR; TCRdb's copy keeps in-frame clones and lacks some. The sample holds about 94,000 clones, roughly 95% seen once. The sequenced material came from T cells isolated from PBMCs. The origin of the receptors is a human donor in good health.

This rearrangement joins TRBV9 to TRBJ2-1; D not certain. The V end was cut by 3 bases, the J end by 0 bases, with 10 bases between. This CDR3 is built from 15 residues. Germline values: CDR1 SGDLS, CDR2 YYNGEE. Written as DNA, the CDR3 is TGTGCCAGCAGCGGAACCTCGAGCTCCTACAATGAGCAGTTCTTC. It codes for CASSGTSSSYNEQFF.

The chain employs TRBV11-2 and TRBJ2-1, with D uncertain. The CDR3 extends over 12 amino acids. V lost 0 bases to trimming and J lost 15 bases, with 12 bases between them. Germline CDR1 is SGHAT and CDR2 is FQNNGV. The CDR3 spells CASSLDGPVRFF. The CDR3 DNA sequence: TGTGCCAGCAGCTTAGATGGGCCCGTCCGGTTCTTC.

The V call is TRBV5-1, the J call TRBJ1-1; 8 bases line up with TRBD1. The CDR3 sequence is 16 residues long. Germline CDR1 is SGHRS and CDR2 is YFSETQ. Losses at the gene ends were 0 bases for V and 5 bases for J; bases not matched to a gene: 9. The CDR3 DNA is TGCGCCAGCAGCTTGGAAAGGACAGGGCAGGGAACTGAAGCTTTCTTT. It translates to CASSLERTGQGTEAFF.

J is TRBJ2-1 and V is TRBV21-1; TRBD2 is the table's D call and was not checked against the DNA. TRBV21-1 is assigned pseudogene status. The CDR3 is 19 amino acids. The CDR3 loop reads CASSKDRGRGLAGDNEQFF. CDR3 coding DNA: TGTGCCAGCAGCAAAGACAGGGGGCGCGGACTAGCGGGAGACAATGAGCAGTTCTTC.

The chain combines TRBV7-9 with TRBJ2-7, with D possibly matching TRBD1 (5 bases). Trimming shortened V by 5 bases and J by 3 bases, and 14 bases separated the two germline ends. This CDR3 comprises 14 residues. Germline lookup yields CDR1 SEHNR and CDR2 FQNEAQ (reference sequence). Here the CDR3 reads CASSDARQIYEQYF. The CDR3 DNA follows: TGTGCCAGCAGCGACGCGAGACAGATCTACGAGCAGTACTTC.

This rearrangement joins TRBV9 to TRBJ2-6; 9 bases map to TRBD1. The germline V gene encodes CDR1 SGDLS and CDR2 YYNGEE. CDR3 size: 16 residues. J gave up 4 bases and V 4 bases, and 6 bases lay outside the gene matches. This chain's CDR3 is CASSTQGAQGANVLTF. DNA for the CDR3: TGTGCCAGCAGCACACAGGGGGCGCAGGGGGCCAACGTCCTGACTTTC.

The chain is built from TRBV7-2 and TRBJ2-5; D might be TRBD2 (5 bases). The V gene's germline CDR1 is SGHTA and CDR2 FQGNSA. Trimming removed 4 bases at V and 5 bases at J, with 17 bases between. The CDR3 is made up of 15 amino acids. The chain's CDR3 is CASSSQTTRFETQYF. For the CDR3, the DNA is TGTGCCAGCAGCTCACAAACTACTAGGTTTGAGACCCAGTACTTC.

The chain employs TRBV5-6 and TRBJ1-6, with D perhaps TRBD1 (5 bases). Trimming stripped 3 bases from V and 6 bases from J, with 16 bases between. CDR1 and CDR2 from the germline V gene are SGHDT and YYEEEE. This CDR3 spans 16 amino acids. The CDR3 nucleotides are TGTGCCAGCAGCTCGGGACTCCCTGGGATTAATTCACCCCTCCACTTT. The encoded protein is CASSSGLPGINSPLHF.

The CDR3 nucleotides read TGTGCCAGCAGAGAACAGGGTCAGTTCGGTGGCTACACCTTC. Protein sequence: CASREQGQFGGYTF. The rearrangement uses TRBV6-1 and TRBJ1-2; D possibly corresponds to TRBD1 (6 bases). Per germline, CDR1 MNHNS and CDR2 SASEGT. Deletions cut 6 bases from V and 7 bases from J, with 18 bases between. The CDR3 extends over 14 amino acids.

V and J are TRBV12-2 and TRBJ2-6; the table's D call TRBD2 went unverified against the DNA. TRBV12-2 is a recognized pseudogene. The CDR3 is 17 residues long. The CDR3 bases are TGTGCAAGTCGCTTAGCCGCAGGAGGCTCTGGGGCCAACGTCCTGACTTTC. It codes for CASRLAAGGSGANVLTF.

CDR3 in DNA: TGCGCCAGCAGCCAAGGCCAGGTCTATGGCTACACCTTC. Residues: CASSQGQVYGYTF. This chain uses TRBV4-1 with TRBJ1-2; D not resolved. This CDR3 is 13 amino acids long. The V gene's germline CDR1 is MGHRA and CDR2 YSYEKL. V was shortened by 1 base and J by 4 bases, with 7 bases between the two germline ends.

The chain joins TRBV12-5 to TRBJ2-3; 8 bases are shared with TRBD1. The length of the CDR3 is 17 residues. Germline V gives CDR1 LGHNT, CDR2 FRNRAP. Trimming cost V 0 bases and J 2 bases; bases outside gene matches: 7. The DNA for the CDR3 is TGTGCTAGTGGTTTGGTACTCAGGGGGCGAACCACAGATACGCAGTATTTT. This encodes CASGLVLRGRTTDTQYF.

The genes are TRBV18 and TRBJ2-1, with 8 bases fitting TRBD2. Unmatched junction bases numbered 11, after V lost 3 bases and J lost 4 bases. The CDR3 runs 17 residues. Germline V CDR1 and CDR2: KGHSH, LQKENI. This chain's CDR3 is CASSPSLGLAGYNEQFF. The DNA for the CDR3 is TGTGCCAGCTCACCGTCGTTGGGGCTAGCGGGTTACAATGAGCAGTTCTTC.

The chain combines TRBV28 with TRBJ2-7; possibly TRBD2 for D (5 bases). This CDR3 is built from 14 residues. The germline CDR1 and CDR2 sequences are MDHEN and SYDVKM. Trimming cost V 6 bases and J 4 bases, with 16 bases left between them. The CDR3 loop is CASSSAISGYEQYF. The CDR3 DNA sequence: TGTGCCAGCAGCTCAGCCATTTCGGGGTACGAGCAGTACTTC.

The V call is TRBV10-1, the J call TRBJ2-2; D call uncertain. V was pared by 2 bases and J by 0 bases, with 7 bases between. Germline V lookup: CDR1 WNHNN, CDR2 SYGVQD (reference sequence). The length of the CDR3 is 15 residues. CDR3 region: CASSETETNTGELFF. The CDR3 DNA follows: TGCGCCAGCAGTGAGACTGAAACGAACACCGGGGAGCTGTTTTTT.

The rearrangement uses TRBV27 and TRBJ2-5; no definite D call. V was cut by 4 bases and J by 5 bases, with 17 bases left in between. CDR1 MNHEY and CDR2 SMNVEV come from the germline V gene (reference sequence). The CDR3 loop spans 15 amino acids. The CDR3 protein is CASSSQFSWQETQYF. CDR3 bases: TGTGCCAGCAGTTCTCAGTTCTCTTGGCAGGAGACCCAGTACTTC.